The rows below give T cell receptor beta chains drawn from one sample of a study of CXCR3-negative and CXCR3-positive naive CD8 T cells. Following a re-call of the 5' RACE reads, TCRdb has one entry per CDR3 protein and lacks DNA. The sample's table shows some 120,000 distinct CDR3 sequences. Material for sequencing was naive CXCR3+ CD8+ T cells from blood. The receptors were gathered from a human donor in good health. Some clones in this sample may be carry-over from other donors' samples. Both conserved end residues are part of each CDR3.

TRBV4-1	TRBJ1-1	CASSIDREGTEAFF
TRBV7-9	TRBJ2-4	CASSPSPYSEGNIQYF
TRBV14	TRBJ2-5	CASSQYRTGGQETQYF
TRBV24-1	TRBJ2-1	CATSDFPGTESYNEQFF
TRBV7-2	TRBJ2-7	CASSSYRAYEQYF
TRBV7-6	TRBJ2-3	CASSLPALAGAPDTQYF
TRBV5-1	TRBJ1-1	CASEDGRGTEAFF
TRBV18	TRBJ2-3	CASSPGDYLTDTQYF
TRBV11-2	TRBJ2-3	CASSKKRGEFTDTQYF
TRBV5-4	TRBJ2-7	CASSRVTAGSYEQYF
TRBV25-1	TRBJ2-1	CASSDKPGLARYNEQFF